This T cell receptor beta chain was documented in a study of beta chain features in type 1 diabetes. Every sorted population was more than 95% pure. A remark on this clone: The antigen is undetermined.

The length of the CDR3 is 12 residues. Germline lookup yields CDR1 SGHRS and CDR2 YFSETQ. Losses at the gene ends were 3 bases for V and 8 bases for J; bases not matched to a gene: 1. Reverse transcribing all isolated RNA meant expressed TCRB transcripts were sequenced. Produced via immunoSEQ multiplex PCR; TCRdb's table is partial and in-frame only. The sample shows 45,000 to 65,000 clones, 40% to 65% of them seen only once. Study conclusions and caveats: More deletions and fewer insertions at VDJ junctions were seen in type 1 diabetes patients. All four CD4+ subsets from Type 1 diabetes patients carried moderately but significantly shorter TCRB CDR3s. Compared to healthy donors, patients appeared to have naive, central memory and Treg TCRB repertoires that were more alike.

This sequence originates from a woman aged 40 to 50 with type 1 diabetes. Input material: Tregs from blood. V and J are TRBV5-1 and TRBJ1-4; TRBD1 matches 7 bases. CDR3 protein: CASSSDREKLFF. The CDR3 nucleotides are TGCGCCAGCAGCTCGGACAGGGAAAAACTGTTTTTT.